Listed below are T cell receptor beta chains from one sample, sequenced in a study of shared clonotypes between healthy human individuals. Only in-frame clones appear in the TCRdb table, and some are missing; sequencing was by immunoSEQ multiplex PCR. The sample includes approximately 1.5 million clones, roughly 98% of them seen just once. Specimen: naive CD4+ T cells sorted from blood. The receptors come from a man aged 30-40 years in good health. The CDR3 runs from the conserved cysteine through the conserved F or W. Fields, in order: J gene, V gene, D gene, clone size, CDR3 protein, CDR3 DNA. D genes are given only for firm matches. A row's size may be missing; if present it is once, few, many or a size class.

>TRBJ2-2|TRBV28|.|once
CASSSRKSRNTGELFF
TGTGCCAGCAGTTCCAGAAAATCGAGGAACACCGGGGAGCTGTTTTTT
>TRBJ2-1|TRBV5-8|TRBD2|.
CASSLGLADYSYNEQFF
TGTGCCAGCAGCTTGGGACTAGCGGACTACTCCTACAATGAGCAGTTCTTC
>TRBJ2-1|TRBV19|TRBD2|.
CASSRGTSPWGVEQFF
TGTGCCAGTAGTAGAGGGACTAGCCCTTGGGGGGTTGAGCAGTTCTTC
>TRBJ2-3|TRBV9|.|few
CASSVVSTDTQYF
TGTGCCAGCAGCGTAGTTAGCACAGATACGCAGTATTTT
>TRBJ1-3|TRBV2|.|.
CASGGRGPGNTIYF
TGTGCCAGCGGCGGGAGGGGCCCTGGAAACACCATATATTTT
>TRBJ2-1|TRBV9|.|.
CASSVVPGGHNEQFF
TGTGCCAGCAGCGTAGTGCCAGGGGGGCACAATGAGCAGTTCTTC
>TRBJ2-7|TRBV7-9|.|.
CASSPIRSYEQYF
TGTGCCAGCAGCCCGATCCGCTCCTACGAGCAGTACTTC
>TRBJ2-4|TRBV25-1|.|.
CASKNIQYF
TGTGCCAGCAAAAACATTCAGTACTTC
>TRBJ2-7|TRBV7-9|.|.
CASSLYRDKRYEQYF
TGTGCCAGCAGCTTATACCGGGACAAACGTTACGAGCAGTACTTC
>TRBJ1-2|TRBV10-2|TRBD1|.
CASSPDRGRWYGYTF
TGCGCCAGCAGTCCCGACAGGGGGAGATGGTATGGCTACACCTTC
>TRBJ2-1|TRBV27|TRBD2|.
CASRAAVTSTGHEQFF
TGTGCCAGCAGGGCGGCGGTGACTAGCACGGGTCATGAGCAGTTCTTC
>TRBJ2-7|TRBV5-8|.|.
CASSLEAANSYEQYF
TGTGCCAGCAGCTTGGAGGCGGCCAACTCCTACGAGCAGTACTTC
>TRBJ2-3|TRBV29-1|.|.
CSALGATDTQYF
TGCAGCGCCTTGGGCGCCACAGATACGCAGTATTTT
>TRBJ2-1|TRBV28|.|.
CASSSPRLTGYNEQFF
TGTGCCAGCAGTTCCCCCCGACTTACAGGCTACAATGAGCAGTTCTTC
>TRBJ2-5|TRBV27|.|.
CASSWGPMRQETQYF
TGTGCCAGCAGTTGGGGCCCTATGCGGCAAGAGACCCAGTACTTC
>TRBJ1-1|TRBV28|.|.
CASSRPAEAFF
TGTGCCAGCAGTCGACCCGCTGAAGCTTTCTTT
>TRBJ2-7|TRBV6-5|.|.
CASGEAYEQYF
TGTGCCAGCGGGGAGGCATACGAGCAGTACTTC
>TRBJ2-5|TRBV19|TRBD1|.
CASSRDRAETQYF
TGTGCCAGTAGTAGGGACAGGGCTGAGACCCAGTACTTC
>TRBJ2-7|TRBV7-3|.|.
CASSLKGRSYEQYF
TGTGCCAGCAGCTTAAAGGGTCGCTCCTACGAGCAGTACTTC
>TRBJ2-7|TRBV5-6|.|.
CASSLTTTYEQYF
TGTGCCAGCAGCTTGACGACCACCTACGAGCAGTACTTC
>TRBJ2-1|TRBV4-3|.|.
CASSFAYGNEQFF
TGCGCCAGCAGCTTTGCGTACGGTAATGAGCAGTTCTTC
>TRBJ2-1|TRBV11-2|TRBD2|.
CASTLHTGGIYNEQFF
TGTGCCAGCACCCTTCACACCGGGGGGATCTACAATGAGCAGTTCTTC
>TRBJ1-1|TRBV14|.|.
CASSQGAASWGSMNTEAFF
TGTGCCAGCAGCCAAGGGGCAGCTTCCTGGGGTTCAATGAACACTGAAGCTTTCTTT
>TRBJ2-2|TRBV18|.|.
CASSPKLSGTWRVTGELFF
TGTGCCAGCTCACCGAAGCTCAGCGGGACATGGCGCGTTACCGGGGAGCTGTTTTTT
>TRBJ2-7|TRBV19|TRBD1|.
CASSIAGTGFYEQYF
TGTGCCAGTAGTATAGCCGGGACAGGTTTCTACGAGCAGTACTTC
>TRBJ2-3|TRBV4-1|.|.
CASSQRLVDTQYF
TGCGCCAGCAGCCAACGACTAGTCGATACGCAGTATTTT
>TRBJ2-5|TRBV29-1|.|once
CSPARPGETQYF
TGCAGCCCTGCAAGGCCGGGAGAGACCCAGTACTTC
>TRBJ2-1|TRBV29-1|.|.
CSVEERLGGYNEQFF
TGCAGCGTTGAAGAGAGGCTAGGGGGCTACAATGAGCAGTTCTTC
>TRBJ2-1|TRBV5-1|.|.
CASSTLALAGNEQFF
TGCGCCAGCAGCACCCTAGCTCTCGCGGGCAATGAGCAGTTCTTC
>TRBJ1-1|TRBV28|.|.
CASSLPSRGGTEAFF
TGTGCCAGCAGTTTACCAAGTCGGGGCGGCACTGAAGCTTTCTTT
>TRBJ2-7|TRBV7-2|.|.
CASSLGRTYGQYF
TGTGCCAGCAGCTTGGGGAGAACCTACGGGCAGTACTTC
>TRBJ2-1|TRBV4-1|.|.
CASSQISGKHVGNEQFF
TGCGCCAGCAGCCAAATTAGCGGTAAACACGTTGGCAATGAGCAGTTCTTC
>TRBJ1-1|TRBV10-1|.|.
CASSPGPANTEAFF
TGCGCCAGCAGTCCGGGGCCCGCGAACACTGAAGCTTTCTTT
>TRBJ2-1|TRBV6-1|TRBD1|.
CASSEFIGQAGNEQFF
TGTGCCAGCAGTGAATTTATCGGACAGGCGGGCAATGAGCAGTTCTTC
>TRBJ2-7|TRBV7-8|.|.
CASSLELGSSYEQYF
TGTGCCAGCAGCTTAGAGCTCGGGAGCTCCTACGAGCAGTACTTC
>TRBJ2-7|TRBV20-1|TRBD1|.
CSATGQYEQYF
TGCAGTGCGACAGGGCAGTACGAGCAGTACTTC
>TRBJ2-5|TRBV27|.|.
CATVKAGDQETQYF
TGTGCCACAGTAAAGGCCGGGGACCAAGAGACCCAGTACTTC
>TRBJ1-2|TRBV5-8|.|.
CASSHEADSPDGYTF
TGTGCCAGCAGCCACGAAGCGGACAGCCCCGATGGCTACACCTTC
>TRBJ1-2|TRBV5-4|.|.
CASSSPGVPTNYGYTF
TGTGCCAGCAGCTCGCCAGGGGTCCCGACTAACTATGGCTACACCTTC
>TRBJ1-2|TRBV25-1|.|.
CASSVRIQGGYTF
TGTGCCAGCAGTGTTCGCATTCAGGGGGGCTACACCTTC
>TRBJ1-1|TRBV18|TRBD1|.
CASSPRGGGGTEAFF
TGTGCCAGCTCACCACGGGGAGGGGGCGGCACTGAAGCTTTCTTT
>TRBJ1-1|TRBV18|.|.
CASSPREGLQNTEAFF
TGTGCCAGCTCACCACGGGAGGGTTTGCAGAACACTGAAGCTTTCTTT
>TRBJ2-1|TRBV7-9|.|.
CASSQVREQFF
TGTGCCAGCAGCCAGGTCCGCGAGCAGTTCTTC
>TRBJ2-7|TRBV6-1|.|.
CASTYGYYEQYF
TGTGCCAGCACATATGGATACTACGAGCAGTACTTC
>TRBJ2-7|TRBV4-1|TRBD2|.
CASSQALAGDFYEQYF
TGCGCCAGCAGCCAAGCACTAGCGGGAGATTTCTACGAGCAGTACTTC
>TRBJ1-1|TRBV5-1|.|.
CASSLAVMNTEAFF
TGCGCCAGCAGCTTAGCGGTTATGAACACTGAAGCTTTCTTT
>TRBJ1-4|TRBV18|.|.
CASSPPSGAINEKLFF
TGTGCCAGCTCACCACCGTCGGGGGCTATTAATGAAAAACTGTTTTTT
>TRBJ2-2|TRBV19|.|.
CASSPKGRGNTGELFF
TGTGCCAGTAGTCCCAAGGGCAGGGGTAACACCGGGGAGCTGTTTTTT
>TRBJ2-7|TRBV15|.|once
CATSTAPRYEQYF
TGTGCCACCAGCACCGCCCCACGTTACGAGCAGTACTTC
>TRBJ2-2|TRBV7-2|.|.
CASSFTGRTGELFF
TGTGCCAGCAGCTTCACAGGGCGCACCGGGGAGCTGTTTTTT
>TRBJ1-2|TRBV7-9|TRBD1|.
CASSPGTEYGYTF
TGTGCCAGCAGCCCCGGGACAGAGTATGGCTACACCTTC
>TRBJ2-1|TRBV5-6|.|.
CASSHTVNEQFF
TGTGCCAGCAGCCACACAGTGAATGAGCAGTTCTTC
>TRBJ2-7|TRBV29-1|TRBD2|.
CSVGASGRALSTEQYF
TGCAGCGTTGGGGCTAGCGGGAGGGCCCTCTCTACCGAGCAGTACTTC
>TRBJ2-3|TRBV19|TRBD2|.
CASSIGGTDTQYF
TGTGCCAGTAGTATCGGGGGGACAGATACGCAGTATTTT
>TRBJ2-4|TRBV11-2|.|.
CASSPLRRAKNIQYF
TGTGCCAGCAGCCCCTTAAGAAGAGCCAAAAACATTCAGTACTTC
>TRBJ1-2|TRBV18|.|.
CASSPPARAEGYTF
TGTGCCAGCTCACCACCGGCTAGGGCCGAGGGCTACACCTTC
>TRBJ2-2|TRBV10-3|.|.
CAISETGVNTGELFF
TGTGCCATCAGTGAAACGGGAGTCAACACCGGGGAGCTGTTTTTT
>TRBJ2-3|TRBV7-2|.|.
CASQRAASRITDTQYF
TGTGCCAGCCAGAGGGCGGCTAGCAGGATCACAGATACGCAGTATTTT
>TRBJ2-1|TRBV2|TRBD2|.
CATPGGTEQFF
TGTGCCACCCCGGGGGGGACTGAGCAGTTCTTC
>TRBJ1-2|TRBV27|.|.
CASSEDRQRGYTF
TGTGCCAGCTCCGAGGACAGACAGAGGGGCTACACCTTC